The 29 T cell receptor beta chains in this list originate from one sample, sequenced in a study of T cells after yellow fever vaccination. Each CDR3 protein is one row after TCRdb ran MiXCR on the 5' RACE reads. The table records approximately 130,000 distinct CDR3 sequences, over 12% of them present only once. Sequencing was performed on CD8+ T cells sorted from PBMCs, taken 5 days after the yellow fever booster vaccination. These receptors all stem from a man in his late teens or twenties who received the YFV17D yellow fever vaccine.

The chain has TRBV5-1 and TRBJ1-3; D remains ambiguous. V was cut by 0 bases and J by 1 base, with 11 bases left in between. The CDR3 contains 16 residues. The germline gives CDR1 SGHRS, CDR2 YFSETQ. CDR3 sequence reads: CASSLGGRVSGNTIYF. The CDR3 coding sequence is TGCGCCAGCAGCTTGGGTGGGAGAGTATCTGGAAACACCATATATTTT.

At least ten counts were recorded for this clonotype. The rearrangement joins TRBV19 to TRBJ2-3, with TRBD1 identical over 8 bases. V lost 5 bases and J lost 2; bases outside the gene matches: 6. Germline V gene data show CDR1 as LNHDA and CDR2 as SQIVND (reference sequence). This CDR3 is built from 15 residues. The CDR3 DNA sequence: TGTGCCAGTAGTGAGGGGCAGGGGGCCACAGATACGCAGTATTTT. It translates to CASSEGQGATDTQYF.

This clonotype was recorded a few times. This chain joins TRBV12-3 or TRBV12-4 and TRBJ2-7, with TRBD2 matching 11 bases. This CDR3 is 14 amino acids long. V was pared by 7 bases and J by 1 base, with 3 bases of the junction left unmatched. CDR3: CASKIAGGSYEQYF. The CDR3 coding sequence is TGTGCCAGCAAGATAGCGGGGGGGTCCTACGAGCAGTACTTC.

This clonotype was counted many times. The chain recombines TRBV27 with TRBJ2-6; D unclear. This CDR3 spans 15 amino acids. Germline lookup yields CDR1 MNHEY and CDR2 SMNVEV (reference sequence). The V end lost 3 bases, the J end lost 0 bases, and 6 bases lay between the germline ends. The CDR3 here is CASSFYRSGANVLTF. CDR3 bases: TGTGCCAGCAGTTTCTATCGCTCTGGGGCCAACGTCCTGACTTTC. The entire variable domain, with the rest obtained from reference TRBV27 and TRBJ2-6, is as follows: EAQVTQNPRYLITVTGKKLTVTCSQNMNHEYMSWYRQDPGLGLRQIYYSMNVEVTDKGDVPEGYKVSRKEKRNFPLILESPSPNQTSLYFCASSFYRSGANVLTFGAGSRLTVL.

In this sample, this clonotype turned up a few times. The chain joins TRBV4-3 to TRBJ1-1; D unclear. V lost 1 base and J lost 0, with 9 bases in between. The CDR3 covers 15 residues. The germline V gene has CDR1 LGHNA and CDR2 YSLEER. CDR3 bases: TGCGCCAGCAGCCAAGCCGTGGGCATGAACACTGAAGCTTTCTTT. As protein: CASSQAVGMNTEAFF.

The chain carries TRBV5-1 and TRBJ2-1; the match to TRBD2 covers 13 bases. This CDR3 comprises 18 residues. Germline trimming cut 1 base from V and 0 bases from J; bases unmatched to any gene: 4. Germline CDR1 reads SGHRS; CDR2 reads YFSETQ. CDR3 sequence: CASSLSTSGGYSYNEQFF. The CDR3 bases are TGCGCCAGCAGCTTGTCGACTAGCGGGGGGTACTCCTACAATGAGCAGTTCTTC.

A few counts support this clonotype. V is TRBV7-9 and J is TRBJ2-1; the match to TRBD2 covers 11 bases. Germline V gene sequence: CDR1 SEHNR, CDR2 FQNEAQ (reference sequence). Trimming cost V 5 bases and J 7 bases; bases outside gene matches: 7. This CDR3 is 15 amino acids long. CDR3 sequence reads: CASSMLAGGLNEQFF. Here the CDR3 DNA reads TGTGCCAGCAGCATGCTAGCGGGGGGCCTGAATGAGCAGTTCTTC. Full variable domain (outside the CDR3, taken from reference TRBV7-9 and TRBJ2-1): DTGVSQNPRHKITKRGQNVTFRCDPISEHNRLYWYRQTLGQGPEFLTYFQNEAQLEKSRLLSDRFSAERPKGSFSTLEIQRTEQGDSAMYLCASSMLAGGLNEQFFGPGTRLTVL.

The DNA of the CDR3 is TGTGCCATCAGTGAGTCTGGGGCAGCCACCGGGGAGCTGTTTTTT. This codes for CAISESGAATGELFF. The chain combines TRBV10-3 with TRBJ2-2; perhaps TRBD1 as D (5 bases). Per germline, CDR1 ENHRY and CDR2 SYGVKD. V was cut by 0 bases and J by 4 bases, with 9 bases left in between. The CDR3 has 15 residues.

The gene calls are TRBV6-5 and TRBJ2-7, with 7 nucleotides matching TRBD2. Unmatched junction bases numbered 2, after V lost 2 bases and J lost 1 base. Germline V gene sequence: CDR1 MNHEY, CDR2 SVGAGI. This CDR3 region has 14 residues. CDR3 nucleotide sequence: TGTGCCAGCAGTTACGCCGGGGGGTCCTACGAGCAGTACTTC. It yields the protein CASSYAGGSYEQYF.

This clonotype appeared a few times. V is TRBV9 and J is TRBJ1-5, with a weak D call TRBD1 (5 bases). The V end was cut by 3 bases, the J end by 1 base, with 11 bases between. Germline values: CDR1 SGDLS, CDR2 YYNGEE. The CDR3 spans 15 residues. CDR3 sequence: CASSEEGESNQPQHF. CDR3 sequence (DNA): TGTGCCAGCAGCGAAGAAGGGGAGAGCAATCAGCCCCAGCATTTT.

This clonotype was counted a few times. This chain connects TRBV9 to TRBJ1-1; the match to TRBD1 covers 7 bases. J lost 1 base, V lost 3 bases, and 3 bases had no gene match. The germline CDR1 and CDR2 sequences are SGDLS and YYNGEE. The CDR3 totals 14 residues. CDR3 residues: CASSARDRNTEAFF. CDR3 DNA sequence: TGTGCCAGCAGCGCCCGGGACAGGAACACTGAAGCTTTCTTT. Based on the CDR3 plus reference TRBV9 and TRBJ1-1, the full variable domain is DSGVTQTPKHLITATGQRVTLRCSPRSGDLSVYWYQQSLDQGLQFLIQYYNGEERAKGNILERFSAQQFPDLHSELNLSSLELGDSALYFCASSARDRNTEAFFGQGTRLTVV.

The chain employs TRBV3-1 and TRBJ1-2, with unresolved D. The CDR3 runs 14 residues. The V end lost 0 bases, the J end lost 4 bases, and 9 bases lay between the germline ends. Per germline, CDR1 LGHDT and CDR2 YNNKEL (reference sequence). The CDR3 reads CASSQEGVGYGYTF. The CDR3 nucleotides read TGTGCCAGCAGCCAAGAGGGAGTCGGCTATGGCTACACCTTC.

This clonotype turned up a few times. The V gene is TRBV7-9, the J gene TRBJ2-7; D unresolved. The CDR3 runs 14 residues. Germline CDR1 reads SEHNR; CDR2 reads FQNEAQ (reference sequence). V was shortened by 5 bases and J by 3 bases, with 14 bases between the two germline ends. Here the CDR3 reads CASSATDGNYEQYF. As DNA, the CDR3 is TGTGCCAGCAGCGCTACGGACGGAAACTACGAGCAGTACTTC. Variable domain in full (rest from reference TRBV7-9 and TRBJ2-7): DTGVSQNPRHKITKRGQNVTFRCDPISEHNRLYWYRQTLGQGPEFLTYFQNEAQLEKSRLLSDRFSAERPKGSFSTLEIQRTEQGDSAMYLCASSATDGNYEQYFGPGTRLTVT.

In this sample, this clonotype turned up a few times. The rearrangement links TRBV5-1 to TRBJ1-1, with D perhaps TRBD1 (6 bases). V was clipped by 3 bases and J by 4 bases, with 25 bases between them. Germline V gene lookup returns CDR1 SGHRS and CDR2 YFSETQ. The CDR3 has 18 amino acids. DNA for the CDR3: TGCGCCAGCAGCTCGACAACGGTAAAAAACAGGGAACGCACTGAAGCTTTCTTT. The encoded protein is CASSSTTVKNRERTEAFF. The full variable domain, in which reference TRBV5-1 and TRBJ1-1 provide the parts outside the CDR3, is KAGVTQTPRYLIKTRGQQVTLSCSPISGHRSVSWYQQTPGQGLQFLFEYFSETQRNKGNFPGRFSGRQFSNSRSEMNVSTLELGDSALYLCASSSTTVKNRERTEAFFGQGTRLTVV.

This clonotype was picked up a small number of times. The V and J genes are TRBV6-5 and TRBJ2-5, with 9 bases matching TRBD1. The V and J ends lost 6 bases and 5 bases, in that order; junction bases with no gene match: 7. This CDR3 comprises 14 residues. Germline loops: CDR1 MNHEY, CDR2 SVGAGI. The CDR3 DNA reads TGTGCCAGCAGCTCACAGGGGGCTTGGGAGACCCAGTACTTC. This sequence encodes CASSSQGAWETQYF.

The V call is TRBV7-9, the J call TRBJ2-3, with D perhaps matching TRBD1 (6 bases). Germline V gene data show CDR1 as SEHNR and CDR2 as FQNEAQ (reference sequence). Trimming shortened V by 5 bases and J by 5 bases, and 14 bases separated the two germline ends. The CDR3 contains 14 residues. CDR3 DNA: TGTGCCAGCAGCGCTGGACAGACCCGAGATACGCAGTATTTT. Translating it yields CASSAGQTRDTQYF.

The chain recombines TRBV5-4 with TRBJ1-4; D gene ambiguous. V lost 0 bases and J 4 bases, leaving 13 bases between the germline ends. CDR1 and CDR2 (germline): SGHNT, YYREEE (reference sequence). The CDR3 is made up of 16 amino acids. Here the CDR3 DNA reads TGTGCCAGCAGCTTGGTTGGTAACAGCTATAATGAAAAACTGTTTTTT. Protein product: CASSLVGNSYNEKLFF.

V is TRBV20-1 and J is TRBJ2-2, with TRBD2 matching 9 bases. The trim removed 0 bases at V and 0 bases at J, leaving 5 bases unmatched. Germline CDR1 is DFQATT and CDR2 is SNEGSKA (reference sequence). The CDR3 is 17 amino acids. The CDR3 DNA reads as TGCAGTGCTAGAGATTACAGCGGGGGGCCGAACACCGGGGAGCTGTTTTTT. Translation gives CSARDYSGGPNTGELFF.

V gene TRBV5-1 combines with J gene TRBJ2-7, with D uncertain. The germline V gene encodes CDR1 SGHRS and CDR2 YFSETQ. V lost 3 bases to trimming and J lost 4 bases, with 8 bases between them. The length of the CDR3 is 12 residues. The CDR3 loop is CASSSETYEQYF. DNA for the CDR3: TGCGCCAGCAGCTCGGAGACTTACGAGCAGTACTTC.

This clonotype has a handful of counts. The chain links TRBV9 to TRBJ1-6; D not certain. Germline values: CDR1 SGDLS, CDR2 YYNGEE. The length of the CDR3 is 14 residues. V lost 0 bases to trimming and J lost 3 bases, with 4 bases between them. CDR3 bases: TGTGCCAGCAGCGTAGGTGGCTATAATTCACCCCTCCACTTT. Residues: CASSVGGYNSPLHF.

This clonotype occurred a few times. The chain combines TRBV20-1 with TRBJ2-7; D is perhaps TRBD1 or TRBD2 (5 bases each). This CDR3 contains 14 residues. CDR1 and CDR2 from the germline V gene are DFQATT and SNEGSKA (reference sequence). V lost 0 bases to trimming and J lost 4 bases, with 13 bases between them. The CDR3 here is CSARDRDQGYEQYF. CDR3 DNA: TGCAGTGCTAGAGATCGGGACCAGGGTTACGAGCAGTACTTC.

The sample holds a few counts of this clonotype. This chain joins TRBV23-1 and TRBJ2-3; D gene ambiguous. TRBV23-1 is treated as an ORF (open reading frame) with a function not yet certain. The V end lost 3 bases, the J end lost 3 bases, and 16 bases lay between the germline ends. The CDR3 has 16 residues. CDR3 nucleotide sequence: TGCGCCAGCAGTCAGTCCGGCCGGAAGGGAACAGATACGCAGTATTTT. It yields the protein CASSQSGRKGTDTQYF.

There are a few counts of this clonotype. At one boundary the junction diverges from the germline segment, which might be a read error. The rearrangement uses TRBV7-2 and TRBJ1-5, with D hard to call. This CDR3 contains 15 residues. The germline CDR1 and CDR2 sequences are SGHTA and FQGNSA. The CDR3: CASSLVPNSNHPQHF. In nucleotides, the CDR3 is TGTGCCAGCAGCTTAGTACCTAATAGCAATCACCCCCAGCATTTT. Drawing the rest from reference TRBV7-2 and TRBJ1-5, the complete variable domain is GAGVSQSPSNKVTEKGKDVELRCDPISGHTALYWYRQSLGQGLEFLIYFQGNSAPDKSGLPSDRFSAERTGGSVSTLTIQRTQQEDSAVYLCASSLVPNSNHPQHFGDGTRLSIL.

The CDR3 reads CSVAGTEHLPEKLFF. CDR3 nucleotides: TGCAGCGTTGCAGGGACCGAGCATCTCCCGGAAAAACTGTTTTTT. The chain joins TRBV29-1 to TRBJ1-4, with D possibly TRBD1 on 5 matching bases. From germline, CDR1 is SQVTM and CDR2 ANQGSEA. The CDR3 loop spans 15 amino acids. Trimming removed 4 bases from V and 8 bases from J, with 20 bases in between. The full variable domain, in which reference TRBV29-1 and TRBJ1-4 provide the parts outside the CDR3, is SAVISQKPSRDICQRGTSLTIQCQVDSQVTMMFWYRQQPGQSLTLIATANQGSEATYESGFVIDKFPISRPNLTFSTLTVSNMSPEDSSIYLCSVAGTEHLPEKLFFGSGTQLSVL.

This clonotype has ten or more counts. Here the CDR3 DNA reads TGCAGCGCAGTGACGGAGACTAGCTACGAGCAGTACGTC. Residues: CSAVTETSYEQYV. The V call is TRBV29-1, the J call TRBJ2-7; D perhaps matches TRBD2 (6 bases). The CDR3 runs 13 residues. Germline CDR1 SQVTM, CDR2 ANQGSEA. With 7 bases removed from V and 3 bases from J, the gap between germline ends came to 16 bases.

This clonotype was seen a few times. The chain joins TRBV9 to TRBJ2-1, with TRBD2 matching 9 bases. Germline V gene lookup returns CDR1 SGDLS and CDR2 YYNGEE. This CDR3 region has 15 residues. V shed 3 bases and J 2 bases; nucleotides not matched to a gene: 3. As DNA, the CDR3 is TGTGCCAGCAGCGCCGGGACTAGCCCCTACAATGAGCAGTTCTTC. Its protein is CASSAGTSPYNEQFF.

DNA of the CDR3: TGTGCCAGCAGTACAACAGGGGGCGACTATGGCTACACCTTC. Protein product: CASSTTGGDYGYTF. This chain connects TRBV6-2 or TRBV6-3 to TRBJ1-2; TRBD1 aligns across 9 bases. J was trimmed by 3 bases and V by 5 bases; bases with no gene match: 4. Per germline, CDR1 MNHEY and CDR2 SVGEGT. The CDR3 contains 14 residues.

The J gene is TRBJ1-3, the V gene TRBV5-1; no reliable D call. V was trimmed by 0 bases and J by 3 bases, leaving 10 bases between them. This CDR3 has 15 residues. Per germline, CDR1 SGHRS and CDR2 YFSETQ. Written as DNA, the CDR3 is TGCGCCAGCAGCTTGGAGCCAGGCTTTGGAAACACCATATATTTT. It encodes CASSLEPGFGNTIYF. Variable domain in full (rest from reference TRBV5-1 and TRBJ1-3): KAGVTQTPRYLIKTRGQQVTLSCSPISGHRSVSWYQQTPGQGLQFLFEYFSETQRNKGNFPGRFSGRQFSNSRSEMNVSTLELGDSALYLCASSLEPGFGNTIYFGEGSWLTVV.

This clonotype came up a few times. V gene TRBV19 combines with J gene TRBJ1-1; D uncertain. The CDR3 spans 13 residues. Trimming removed 7 bases at V and 2 bases at J, with 11 bases between. Germline loops: CDR1 LNHDA, CDR2 SQIVND (reference sequence). The CDR3 DNA reads TGTGCCAGTACAGTCCAGACCAACACTGAAGCTTTCTTT. This encodes CASTVQTNTEAFF.